This T cell receptor (beta chain) was captured in a study of blood T cell repertoires in COVID-19 (dated by TCRdb to the early 2020s). The study in broad terms: Collaborator samples came from the United States, Italy and Spain and covered acute and convalescent phases of COVID-19. The sample metadata nearly always contained a de-identified subject ID, COVID-19 status, age in years and sex. The repertoires were released in a freely available public database meant as a resource for research on the immune response to SARS-CoV-2. The dataset comprised deeply sampled blood TCRbeta repertoires from subjects exposed to, actively infected with, or recovered from COVID-19. Where HLA class I and class II types were available, the types were taken from metadata supplied by the sample provider, not from assay-based typing. The material from the prospective study consisted of cDNA or gDNA derived from T cells, B-cell-depleted T cells, or PBMCs. The samples were drawn from two sources: the first 160 participants of the ongoing ImmuneRACE study, and fewer than 1,500 subjects contributed by 6 global collaborators.

The cysteine opens and the phenylalanine closes a CDR3 of 20 amino acids. Solely the CDR3 DNA is kept, with 60 bases framed from the first base. The V and J ends are trimmed by 4 bases and 0 bases, leaving 26 bases between them. From a lookup of the germline V gene, CDR1 and CDR2 are SGHTS and YDEGEE. Collaborating institutions collected whole blood in K2EDTA tubes following their own protocols. For TCRbeta analysis, collaborators shipped samples in one of three forms: frozen whole blood, isolated PBMCs, or DNA extracted from either of those sample types. The immunoSEQ Assay, a bias-controlled multiplex PCR, was used to amplify TCRbeta CDR3 regions from genomic DNA. The authors' analysis ran thus. The number of nucleated cells in each sample was estimated by amplification of reference gene primers within the assay. To quantify the absolute abundance of each unique TCRbeta CDR3 rearrangement, sequence reads were collapsed and filtered. For each sample, productive Simpson clonality was calculated as the square root of Simpson's diversity index over productive rearrangements. In its TCRdb copy, this immuneACCESS table keeps in-frame sequences only and misses some clones. Where compared with another copy, unresolved V genes explain less than half of these, and the others have no known cause. V, J and clone size were drawn from that table, and D and trimming were deduced from the DNA. The sample table shows under 250,000 clones, and roughly 86% are seen once. The ten largest make up 2.7% of the sample.

Points the paper makes about the study in general: How much clinical and demographic metadata was included differed by source and by participant, and the metadata was provided uncurated.

Comment on this clone: This clone's antigen is unknown. Base qualities are not at hand, and no much larger clone is one base apart.

The TCR comes from an older woman with acute or convalescent COVID-19. The rearranged segments are TRBV5-8 and TRBJ2-1; TRBD2 might be the D gene, on 5 matching bases. The sample was peripheral blood. The CDR3 reads as follows: CASSLLLASRLRSSYNEQFF. The bases read TGTGCCAGCAGCCTGCTTTTGGCTAGCCGGTTACGGAGCTCCTACAATGAGCAGTTCTTC.